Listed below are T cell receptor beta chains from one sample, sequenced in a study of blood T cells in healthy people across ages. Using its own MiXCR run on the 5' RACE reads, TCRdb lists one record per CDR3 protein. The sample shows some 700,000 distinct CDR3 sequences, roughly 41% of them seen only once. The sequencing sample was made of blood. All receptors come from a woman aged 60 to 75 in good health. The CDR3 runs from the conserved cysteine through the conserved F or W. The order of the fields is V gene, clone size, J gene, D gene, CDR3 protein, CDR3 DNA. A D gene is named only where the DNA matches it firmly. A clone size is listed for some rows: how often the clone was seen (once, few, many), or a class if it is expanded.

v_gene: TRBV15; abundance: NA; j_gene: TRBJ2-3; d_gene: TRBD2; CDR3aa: CATSTTSRTDTQYF; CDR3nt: TGTGCCACCAGCACGACTAGCCGCACAGATACGCAGTATTTT
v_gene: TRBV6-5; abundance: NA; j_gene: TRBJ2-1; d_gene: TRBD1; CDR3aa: CASSPTGVTYNEQFF; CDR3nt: TGTGCCAGCAGCCCGACAGGGGTGACCTACAATGAGCAGTTCTTC
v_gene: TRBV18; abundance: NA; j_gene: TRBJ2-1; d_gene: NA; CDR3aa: CASSRALSYNEQFF; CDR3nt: TGTGCCAGCTCACGGGCTCTCTCCTACAATGAGCAGTTCTTC
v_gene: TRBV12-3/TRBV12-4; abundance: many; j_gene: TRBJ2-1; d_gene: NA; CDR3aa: CASRPLGVNEQFF; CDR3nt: TGTGCCAGCAGACCACTAGGAGTGAATGAGCAGTTCTTC
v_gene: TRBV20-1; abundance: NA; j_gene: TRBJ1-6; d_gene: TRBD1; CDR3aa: CRARQGNSPLHF; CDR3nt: TGCAGGGCTCGACAGGGGAATTCACCCCTCCACTTT
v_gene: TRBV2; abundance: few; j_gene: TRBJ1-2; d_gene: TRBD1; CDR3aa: CASLGSEQGRYGYTF; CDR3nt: TGTGCCAGCTTGGGGTCCGAACAGGGGAGATATGGCTACACCTTC
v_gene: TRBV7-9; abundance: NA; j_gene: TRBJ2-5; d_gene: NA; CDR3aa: CASSLALETGKETQYF; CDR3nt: TGTGCCAGCAGCTTAGCGCTTGAGACGGGGAAAGAGACCCAGTACTTC
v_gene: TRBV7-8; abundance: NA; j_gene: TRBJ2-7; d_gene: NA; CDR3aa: CASSLVRDPNEQYF; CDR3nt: TGTGCCAGCAGCTTAGTACGGGACCCCAATGAGCAGTACTTC
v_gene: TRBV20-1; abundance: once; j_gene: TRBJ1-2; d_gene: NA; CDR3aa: CSAEDHTAEGYTF; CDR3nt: TGCAGTGCCGAGGACCACACCGCGGAAGGCTACACCTTC
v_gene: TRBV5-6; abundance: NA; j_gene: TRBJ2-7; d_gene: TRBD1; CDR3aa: CASSDSGTGGNGQYF; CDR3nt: TGCGCCAGCAGTGATTCCGGGACAGGGGGCAACGGGCAGTACTTC
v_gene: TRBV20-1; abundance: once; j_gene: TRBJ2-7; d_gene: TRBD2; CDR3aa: CSTRPSGSSYNEQYF; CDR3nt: TGCAGTACTAGACCTAGCGGGAGCTCCTACAATGAGCAGTACTTC
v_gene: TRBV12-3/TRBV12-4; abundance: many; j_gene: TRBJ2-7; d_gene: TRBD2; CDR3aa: CASSLVTSGRGEQYF; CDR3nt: TGTGCCAGCAGCTTAGTGACTAGCGGGAGGGGCGAGCAGTACTTC
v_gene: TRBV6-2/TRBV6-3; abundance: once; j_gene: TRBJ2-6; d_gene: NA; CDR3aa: CASAEYGRGAVGANVLTF; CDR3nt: TGTGCCAGCGCCGAGTACGGACGGGGGGCTGTTGGGGCCAACGTCCTGACTTTC
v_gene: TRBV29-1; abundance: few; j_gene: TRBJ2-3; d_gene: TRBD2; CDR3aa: CSVERRLAGVGTDTQYF; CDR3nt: TGCAGCGTTGAGAGGCGACTAGCGGGGGTGGGCACAGATACGCAGTATTTT
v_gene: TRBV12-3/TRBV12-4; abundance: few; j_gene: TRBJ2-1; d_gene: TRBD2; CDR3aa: CASSLSGLAREQFF; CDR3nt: TGTGCCAGCAGTTTATCGGGACTAGCGAGGGAGCAGTTCTTC